The clone carrying this TCR beta chain has more than one count but fewer than ten. The antigen is not known. This sample stems from a study of blood T cells in healthy people across ages. V was pared by 0 bases and J by 5 bases, with 11 bases of the junction left unmatched. This CDR3 spans 17 amino acids. Germline V gene data show CDR1 as MGHRA and CDR2 as YSYEKL. A second roughly 6 to 12 cycle PCR used barcoded and J-beta primers. With 12 random nucleotides, a template-switch adaptor tagged each individual cDNA molecule. One entry per CDR3 protein results from TCRdb running MiXCR on the 5' RACE reads. The sample lists some 1.6 million distinct CDR3 sequences, roughly 32% occurring once. Study-wide results and limits: Significant beta diversity loss was already apparent by age about 42, declining roughly linearly. Estimated diversity across one million T cells was deemed an underestimate.

Sequenced input: blood. The gene calls are TRBV4-1 and TRBJ2-5; 8 bases map to TRBD2. The sequence was collected from a woman in her twenties or thirties in good health. The CDR3 nucleotides are TGCGCCAGCAGCCAAGATCGGTCTAGCGGGTCTGGGGAGACCCAGTACTTC. Residues: CASSQDRSSGSGETQYF.